The next 2 T cell receptor beta chains were all read from a single sample in a study of blood T cells in healthy people across ages. PCR was performed a second time for about 7 to 12 cycles using a sample-barcoded 5' primer and a J-beta primer mix. TCRdb redid the calling of the 5' RACE reads with MiXCR, one entry per CDR3 protein. The sample lists about 800,000 distinct CDR3 sequences, around a quarter occurring once. These same records also appear under a second study, on T cells of mothers and their children.

Sequencing was done on a sample of blood. The receptors derive from a boy aged 5-17 years in good health.

The chain employs TRBV6-6 and TRBJ2-3; maybe TRBD1 (6 bases). CDR1 and CDR2 (germline): MNHNY, SVGAGI (reference sequence). This CDR3 has 15 residues. V lost 7 bases, J lost 2 bases, and 16 bases lay in between. Written as DNA, the CDR3 is TGTGCCAGCATCGGATTTACAGGGTACACAGATACGCAGTATTTT. Protein sequence: CASIGFTGYTDTQYF.

This clonotype showed up just a few times. This CDR3 is CASSQDPKTGGGNTEAFF. The CDR3 nucleotides read TGTGCCAGCAGCCAAGACCCTAAGACAGGGGGCGGAAACACTGAAGCTTTCTTT. V gene TRBV4-2 combines with J gene TRBJ1-1, with TRBD1 matching 10 bases. The V gene end was trimmed by 0 bases and the J gene end by 2 bases; junction bases not matched to a gene: 9. The CDR3 has 18 amino acids. Germline V gene sequence: CDR1 LGHNA, CDR2 YNFKEQ.